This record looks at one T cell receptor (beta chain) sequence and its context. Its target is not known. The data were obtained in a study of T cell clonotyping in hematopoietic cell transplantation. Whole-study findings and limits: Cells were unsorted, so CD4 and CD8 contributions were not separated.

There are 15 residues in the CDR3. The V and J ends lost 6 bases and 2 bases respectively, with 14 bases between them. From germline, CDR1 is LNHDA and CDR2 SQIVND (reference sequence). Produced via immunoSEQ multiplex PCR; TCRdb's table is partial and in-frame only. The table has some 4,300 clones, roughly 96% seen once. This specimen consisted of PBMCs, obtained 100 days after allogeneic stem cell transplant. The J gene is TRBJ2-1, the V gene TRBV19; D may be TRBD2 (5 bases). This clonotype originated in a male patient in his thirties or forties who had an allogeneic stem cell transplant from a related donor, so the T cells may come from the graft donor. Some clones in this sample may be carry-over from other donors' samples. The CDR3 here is CASSPAAAPYNEQFF. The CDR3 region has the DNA TGTGCCAGTAGCCCCGCAGCGGCCCCCTACAATGAGCAGTTCTTC. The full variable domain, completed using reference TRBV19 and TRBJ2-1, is DGGITQSPKYLFRKEGQNVTLSCEQNLNHDAMYWYRQDPGQGLRLIYYSQIVNDFQKGDIAEGYSVSREKKESFPLTVTSAQKNPTAFYLCASSPAAAPYNEQFFGPGTRLTVL.